The TCR beta chain described here comes from a study of T cell responses to AZD1222 COVID-19 vaccine. Overall study findings and caveats: Baseline serology detected seropositivity in only six AZD1222 recipients. It should be noted that donors were predominantly white British and more often female, and clonal diversity was possibly underestimated.

On this clone itself: Its target is unknown.

Trimming took 4 bases from V and 4 from J, leaving 11 bases between them. The CDR3 is made up of 14 amino acids. Germline V gene sequence: CDR1 LGHNA, CDR2 YSLEER. Only in-frame clones appear in the TCRdb table, and some are missing; sequencing was by immunoSEQ multiplex PCR. The table has 90,000 to 150,000 clones, approximately 87% seen once. The rearrangement joins TRBV4-3 to TRBJ2-1; tentatively, D is TRBD1 (6 bases). This sequence originates from an adult in good health. The sample was peripheral blood, taken on day 0 of AZD1222 vaccination. CDR3 in amino acids: CASSLRTAYNEQFF. CDR3 DNA sequence: TGCGCCAGCAGCCTGAGGACAGCGTACAATGAGCAGTTCTTC.